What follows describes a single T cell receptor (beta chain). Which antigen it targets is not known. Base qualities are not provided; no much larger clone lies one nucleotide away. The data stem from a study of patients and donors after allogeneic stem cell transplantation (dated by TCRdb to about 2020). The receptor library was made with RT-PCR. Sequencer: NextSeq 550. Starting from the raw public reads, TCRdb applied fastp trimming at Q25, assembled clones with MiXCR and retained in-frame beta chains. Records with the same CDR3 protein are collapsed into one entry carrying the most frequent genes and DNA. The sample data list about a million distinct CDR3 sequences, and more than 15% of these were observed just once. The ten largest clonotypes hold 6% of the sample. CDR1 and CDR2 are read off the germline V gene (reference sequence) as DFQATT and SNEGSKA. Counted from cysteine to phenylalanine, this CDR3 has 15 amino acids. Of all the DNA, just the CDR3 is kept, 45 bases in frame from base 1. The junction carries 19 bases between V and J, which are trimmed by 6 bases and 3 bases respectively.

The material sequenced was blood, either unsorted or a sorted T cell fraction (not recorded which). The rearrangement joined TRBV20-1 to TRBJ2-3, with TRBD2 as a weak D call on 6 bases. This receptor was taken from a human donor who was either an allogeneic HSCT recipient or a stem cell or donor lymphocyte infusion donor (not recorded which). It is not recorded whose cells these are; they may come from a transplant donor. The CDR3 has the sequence CSAPRLREQTDTQYF. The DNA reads TGCAGTGCCCCCCGCCTACGGGAGCAGACAGATACGCAGTATTTT.